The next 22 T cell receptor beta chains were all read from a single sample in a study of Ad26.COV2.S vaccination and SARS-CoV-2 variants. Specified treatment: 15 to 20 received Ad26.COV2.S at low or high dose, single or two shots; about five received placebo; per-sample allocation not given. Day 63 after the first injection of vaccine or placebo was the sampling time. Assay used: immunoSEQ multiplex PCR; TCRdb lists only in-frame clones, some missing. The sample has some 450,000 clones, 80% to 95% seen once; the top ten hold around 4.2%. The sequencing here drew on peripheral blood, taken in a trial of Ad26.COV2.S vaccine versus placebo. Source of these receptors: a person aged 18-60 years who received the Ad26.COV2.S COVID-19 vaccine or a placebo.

CDR3 DNA: TGTGCCAGCAGCGAAATAAGGACCGGCTACACTGAAGCTTTCTTT. Encoded protein: CASSEIRTGYTEAFF. The chain has TRBV5-6 and TRBJ1-1; D is unresolved. Germline assignment: CDR1 SGHDT and CDR2 YYEEEE. This CDR3 comprises 15 residues. V was trimmed by 4 bases and J by 3 bases, leaving 16 bases between them.

The CDR3 nucleotides are TGTGCCAGCGGGTCCAGACAGTACAATAACGAGCAGTACTTC. It specifies CASGSRQYNNEQYF. The V gene is TRBV11-2, the J gene TRBJ2-7, with a tentative D call TRBD1 (5 bases). Germline CDR1 and CDR2: SGHAT and FQNNGV. This CDR3 contains 14 residues. V shed 8 bases and J shed 5 bases, with 19 bases lying between them.

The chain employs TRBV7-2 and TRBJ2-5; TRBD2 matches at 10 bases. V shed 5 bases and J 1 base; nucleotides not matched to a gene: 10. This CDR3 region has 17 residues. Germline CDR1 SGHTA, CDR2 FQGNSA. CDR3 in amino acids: CASSLRFSGRGQETQYF. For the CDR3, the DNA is TGTGCCAGCAGCCTCCGATTCAGCGGGAGGGGCCAAGAGACCCAGTACTTC.

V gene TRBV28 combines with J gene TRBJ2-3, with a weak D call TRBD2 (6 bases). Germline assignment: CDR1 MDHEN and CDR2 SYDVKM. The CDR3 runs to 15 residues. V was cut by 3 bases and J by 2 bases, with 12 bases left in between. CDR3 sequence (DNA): TGTGCCAGCAGTTTGGAGGGTGTTGTCACAGATACGCAGTATTTT. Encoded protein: CASSLEGVVTDTQYF.

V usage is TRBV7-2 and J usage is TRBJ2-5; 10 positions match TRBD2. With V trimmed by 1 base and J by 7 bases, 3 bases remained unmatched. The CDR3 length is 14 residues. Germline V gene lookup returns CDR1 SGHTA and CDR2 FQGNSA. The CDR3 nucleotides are TGTGCCAGCAGCTTAGGGCCTAGCGGGAGGACCCAGTACTTC. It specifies CASSLGPSGRTQYF.

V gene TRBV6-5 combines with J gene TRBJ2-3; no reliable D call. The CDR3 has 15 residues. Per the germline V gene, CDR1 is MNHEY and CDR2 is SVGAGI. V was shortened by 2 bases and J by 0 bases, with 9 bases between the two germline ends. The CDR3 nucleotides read TGTGCCAGCAGTTACGCGGAGACTAGCACAGATACGCAGTATTTT. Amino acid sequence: CASSYAETSTDTQYF.

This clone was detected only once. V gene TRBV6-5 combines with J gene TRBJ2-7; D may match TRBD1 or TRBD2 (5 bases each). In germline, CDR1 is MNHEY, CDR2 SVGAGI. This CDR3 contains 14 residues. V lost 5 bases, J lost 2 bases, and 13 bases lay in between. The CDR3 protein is CASSPTGRPYEQYF. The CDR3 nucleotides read TGTGCCAGCAGTCCCACGGGGCGCCCCTACGAGCAGTACTTC.

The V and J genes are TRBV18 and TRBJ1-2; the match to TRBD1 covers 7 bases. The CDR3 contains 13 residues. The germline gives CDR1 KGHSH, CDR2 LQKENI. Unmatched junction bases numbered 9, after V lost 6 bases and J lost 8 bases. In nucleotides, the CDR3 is TGTGCCAGCTCCCCCGACAGGGAGTGGGGCTACACCTTC. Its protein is CASSPDREWGYTF.

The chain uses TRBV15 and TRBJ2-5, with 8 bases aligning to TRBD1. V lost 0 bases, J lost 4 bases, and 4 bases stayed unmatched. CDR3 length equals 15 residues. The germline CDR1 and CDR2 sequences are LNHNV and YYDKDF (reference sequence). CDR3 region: CATSRDRGRSETQYF. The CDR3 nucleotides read TGTGCCACCAGCAGAGACAGGGGGCGTTCAGAGACCCAGTACTTC.

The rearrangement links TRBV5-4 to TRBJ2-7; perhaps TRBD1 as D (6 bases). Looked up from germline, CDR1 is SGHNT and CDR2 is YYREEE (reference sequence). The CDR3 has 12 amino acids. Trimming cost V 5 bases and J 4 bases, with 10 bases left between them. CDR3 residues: CASSSTGYEQYF. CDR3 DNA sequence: TGTGCCAGCAGTTCCACAGGGTACGAGCAGTACTTC.

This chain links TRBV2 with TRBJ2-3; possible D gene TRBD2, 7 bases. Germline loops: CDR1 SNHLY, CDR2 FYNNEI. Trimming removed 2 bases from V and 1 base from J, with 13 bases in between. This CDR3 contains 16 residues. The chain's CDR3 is CASSERGAGGTDTQYF. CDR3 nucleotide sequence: TGTGCCAGCAGTGAAAGGGGGGCGGGAGGCACAGATACGCAGTATTTT.

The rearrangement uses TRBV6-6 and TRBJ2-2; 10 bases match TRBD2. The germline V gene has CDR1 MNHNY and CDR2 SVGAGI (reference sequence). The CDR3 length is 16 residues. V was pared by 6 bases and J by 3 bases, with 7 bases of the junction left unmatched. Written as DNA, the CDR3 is TGTGCCAGCAGCCCCGGACTAGCGGAGTACACCGGGGAGCTGTTTTTT. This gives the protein CASSPGLAEYTGELFF.

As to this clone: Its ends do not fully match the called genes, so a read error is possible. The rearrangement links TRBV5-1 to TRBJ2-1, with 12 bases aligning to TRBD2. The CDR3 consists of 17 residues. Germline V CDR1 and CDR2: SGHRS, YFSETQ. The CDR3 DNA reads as TGCGCCAGCAGTTTGGGACTAGCGGGTCCCTCCTACAATGAGCAGTTCTTC. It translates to CASSLGLAGPSYNEQFF.

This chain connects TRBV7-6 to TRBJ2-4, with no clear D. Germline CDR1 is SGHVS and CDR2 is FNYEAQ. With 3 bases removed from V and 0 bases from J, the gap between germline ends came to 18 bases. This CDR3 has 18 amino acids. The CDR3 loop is CASSFSFGRPLAKNIQYF. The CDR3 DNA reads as TGTGCCAGCAGCTTTTCCTTCGGGCGGCCCCTAGCCAAAAACATTCAGTACTTC.

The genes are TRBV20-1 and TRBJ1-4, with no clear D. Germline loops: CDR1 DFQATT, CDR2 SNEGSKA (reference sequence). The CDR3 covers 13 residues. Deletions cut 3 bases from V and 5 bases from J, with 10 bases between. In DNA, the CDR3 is TGCAGTGCTAGTCAGGTTCAGAATGAAAAACTGTTTTTT. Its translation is CSASQVQNEKLFF.

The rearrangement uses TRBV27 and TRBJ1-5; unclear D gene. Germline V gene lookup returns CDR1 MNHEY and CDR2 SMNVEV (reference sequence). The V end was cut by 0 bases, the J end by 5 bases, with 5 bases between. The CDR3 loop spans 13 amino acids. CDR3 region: CASSLSGDQPQHF. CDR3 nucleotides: TGTGCCAGCAGTTTATCCGGGGATCAGCCCCAGCATTTT.

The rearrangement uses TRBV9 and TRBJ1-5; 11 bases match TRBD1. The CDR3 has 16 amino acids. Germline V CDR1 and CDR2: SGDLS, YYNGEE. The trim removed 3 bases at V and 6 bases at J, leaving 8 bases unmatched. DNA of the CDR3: TGTGCCAGCAGCGCCGGCCTCGGACAGGGGGCTCAGCCCCAGCATTTT. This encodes CASSAGLGQGAQPQHF.

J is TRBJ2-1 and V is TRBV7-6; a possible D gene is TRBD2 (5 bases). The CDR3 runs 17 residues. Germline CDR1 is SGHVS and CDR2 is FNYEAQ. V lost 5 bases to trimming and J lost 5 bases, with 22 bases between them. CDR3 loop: CASSILPDSESDNEQFF. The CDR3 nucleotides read TGTGCCAGCAGCATACTTCCGGACTCAGAAAGCGACAATGAGCAGTTCTTC.

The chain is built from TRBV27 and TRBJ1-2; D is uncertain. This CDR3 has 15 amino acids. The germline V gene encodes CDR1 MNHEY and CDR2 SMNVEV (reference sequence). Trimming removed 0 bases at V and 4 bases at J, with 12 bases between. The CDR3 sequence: CASSLSAEVPYGYTF. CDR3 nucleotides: TGTGCCAGCAGTTTATCGGCTGAAGTTCCCTATGGCTACACCTTC.

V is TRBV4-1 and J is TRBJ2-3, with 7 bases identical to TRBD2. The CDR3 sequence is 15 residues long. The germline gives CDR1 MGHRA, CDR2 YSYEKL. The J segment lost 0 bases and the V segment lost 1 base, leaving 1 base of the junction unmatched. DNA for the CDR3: TGCGCCAGCAGCCAAGGACTAGCCAGCACAGATACGCAGTATTTT. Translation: CASSQGLASTDTQYF.

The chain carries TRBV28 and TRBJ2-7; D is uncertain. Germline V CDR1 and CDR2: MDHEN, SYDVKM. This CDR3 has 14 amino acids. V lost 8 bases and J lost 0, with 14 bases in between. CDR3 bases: TGTGCCAGCGAACATGTGGGAACCTCCTACGAGCAGTACTTC. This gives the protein CASEHVGTSYEQYF.

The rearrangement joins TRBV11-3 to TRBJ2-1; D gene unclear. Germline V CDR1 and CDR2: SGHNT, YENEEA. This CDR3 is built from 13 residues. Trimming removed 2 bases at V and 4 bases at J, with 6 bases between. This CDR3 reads CASSLTGYNEQFF. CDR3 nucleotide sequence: TGTGCCAGCAGCTTAACGGGTTACAATGAGCAGTTCTTC.